This TCR beta chain comes out of a study of CD8 T cells in Susac syndrome. Turning to the study itself: Treatment status at blood draw for the Susac syndrome patients was therapy-naive, corticosteroids, or intravenous immunoglobulin alone.

V lost 2 bases and J 0 bases, leaving 16 bases between the germline ends. CDR3 length equals 16 residues. Germline V gene sequence: CDR1 GTSNPN, CDR2 SVGIG (reference sequence). cDNA came from about 0.46 to 1 ug RNA primed by random hexamers. Amplification of TCR beta CDR3 was carried out by immunoSEQ multiplex PCR, which covered 54 Vbeta and 13 Jbeta segments. TCRdb re-derived calls from the immunoSEQ multiplex PCR reads in MiXCR, one entry per CDR3 protein. The sample lists about 76,000 distinct CDR3 sequences; approximately 94% were seen once. TCR beta sequences were obtained from blood CD8+ and CD4+ T cells.

This TCR was recovered from a human donor with Susac syndrome. What was sequenced was CD8+ T cells from PBMCs. V gene TRBV30 combines with J gene TRBJ1-1; possible D gene TRBD1, 5 bases. The DNA for the CDR3 is TGTGCCTGGAGTCCCACTCAGGGTAGGGTGAACACTGAAGCTTTCTTT. Translating it yields CAWSPTQGRVNTEAFF.